The next 15 T cell receptor beta chains were all read from a single sample in a study of cytomegalovirus exposure and HLA in healthy donors. In the PCR, 60 Vbeta and 13 Jbeta primers were used. This table comes from immunoSEQ multiplex PCR, and its TCRdb copy is limited to in-frame clones, with some not included. The sample holds around 45,000 clones. The sample was PBMCs. The receptors come from a woman in her twenties or thirties in good health and CMV-seronegative.

This chain joins TRBV7-6 and TRBJ2-3; 9 bases are a match to TRBD2. V gave up 2 bases and J gave up 3 bases; unmatched junction bases: 3. Germline V CDR1 and CDR2: SGHVS, FNYEAQ. The CDR3 is 15 residues long. CDR3 residues: CASSLTAGGTDTQYF. CDR3 nucleotide sequence: TGTGCCAGCAGCTTAACGGCGGGAGGGACAGATACGCAGTATTTT.

The rearrangement uses TRBV11-3 and TRBJ2-2; 7 bases are a match to TRBD1. The CDR3 covers 16 residues. Per germline, CDR1 SGHNT and CDR2 YENEEA. V shed 5 bases, J shed 2 bases, and the junction held 8 bases outside the gene matches. CDR3 DNA sequence: TGTGCCAGCAGCGAGCAGGGGGATATTAACACCGGGGAGCTGTTTTTT. Its protein product is CASSEQGDINTGELFF.

For this clone: Other DNA sequences in the sample encode the same CDR3. The gene calls are TRBV29-1 and TRBJ2-3; TRBD2 matches at 9 bases. This CDR3 is 13 amino acids long. Germline V gene lookup returns CDR1 SQVTM and CDR2 ANQGSEA. V dropped 5 bases and J dropped 1; count of bases not matched to a gene: 1. The CDR3 protein is CSVRTSGTDTQYF. CDR3 nucleotides: TGCAGCGTTCGGACTAGCGGCACAGATACGCAGTATTTT.

This rearrangement joins TRBV6-6 to TRBJ1-3; TRBD1 matches 8 bases. Germline CDR1 MNHNY, CDR2 SVGAGI (reference sequence). The CDR3 is 15 residues long. V shed 1 base, J shed 3 bases, and the junction held 2 bases outside the gene matches. CDR3 residues: CASSYLGQVGNTIYF. In nucleotides, the CDR3 is TGTGCCAGCAGTTACTTGGGACAGGTTGGAAACACCATATATTTT.

The V gene is TRBV7-8, the J gene TRBJ2-1, with 9 bases that match TRBD2. With 2 bases clipped from V and 5 bases from J, the junction kept 7 bases outside the gene matches. The CDR3 runs 16 residues. The V gene's germline CDR1 is SGHVS and CDR2 FQNEAQ. The CDR3 DNA is TGTGCCAGCAGCTTATTAGCGGGGGTTTCCGACAATGAGCAGTTCTTC. Protein sequence: CASSLLAGVSDNEQFF.

V gene TRBV6-5 combines with J gene TRBJ1-3; maybe TRBD1 (6 bases). The CDR3 consists of 15 residues. The germline V and J ends were trimmed by 2 bases and 2 bases, with 10 bases remaining between them. Germline-derived CDR1 and CDR2 are MNHEY and SVGAGI. The CDR3 DNA reads as TGTGCCAGCAGTTACGGGCCAGGGGCTGGAAACACCATATATTTT. Translation gives CASSYGPGAGNTIYF.

This sequence joins TRBV29-1 and TRBJ2-7; TRBD2 matches at 10 bases. CDR3 size: 13 residues. J lost 2 bases, V lost 6 bases, and 4 bases had no gene match. The V gene's germline CDR1 is SQVTM and CDR2 ANQGSEA. CDR3 residues: CSVSGLAAYEQYF. The CDR3 nucleotides are TGCAGCGTCTCCGGACTAGCGGCCTACGAGCAGTACTTC.

This rearrangement joins TRBV7-9 to TRBJ1-4; 7 bases are a match to TRBD1. The CDR3 loop spans 15 amino acids. The ends lost 4 bases at V and 5 bases at J; junction bases unmatched: 7. The germline gives CDR1 SEHNR, CDR2 FQNEAQ (reference sequence). The CDR3 protein is CASSSPGTDNEKLFF. CDR3 nucleotide sequence: TGTGCCAGCAGCTCTCCCGGGACAGACAATGAAAAACTGTTTTTT.

This chain joins TRBV5-6 and TRBJ2-3, with 11 nucleotides matching TRBD2. Losses at the gene ends were 1 base for V and 3 bases for J; bases not matched to a gene: 1. CDR3 size: 15 residues. CDR1 and CDR2 (germline): SGHDT, YYEEEE. The CDR3, as DNA: TGTGCCAGCAGCTTGCGGACTAGCGGGACAGATACGCAGTATTTT. Residues: CASSLRTSGTDTQYF.

Here the CDR3 DNA reads TGCGCCAGCAGCTTGGCGGGTAGCCCGGCCGGGGAGCTGTTTTTT. Residues: CASSLAGSPAGELFF. The chain carries TRBV5-1 and TRBJ2-2; D gene uncertain. CDR1 SGHRS and CDR2 YFSETQ come from the germline V gene. The CDR3 extends over 15 amino acids. Trimming took off 0 bases at V and 6 bases at J, with 12 bases between the two ends.

The chain has TRBV5-6 and TRBJ2-1; 13 positions match TRBD2. V gave up 0 bases and J gave up 10 bases; unmatched junction bases: 7. The CDR3 is 16 residues long. In germline, CDR1 is SGHDT, CDR2 YYEEEE. The CDR3, as DNA: TGTGCCAGCAGCTTGGTCCGGACTAGCGGGAGTGGGGAGCAGTTCTTC. This gives the protein CASSLVRTSGSGEQFF. Looking up the rest from reference TRBV5-6 and TRBJ2-1 gives the full variable domain: DAGVTQSPTHLIKTRGQQVTLRCSPKSGHDTVSWYQQALGQGPQFIFQYYEEEERQRGNFPDRFSGHQFPNYSSELNVNALLLGDSALYLCASSLVRTSGSGEQFFGPGTRLTVL.

CDR3: CASSWTSGKDTQYF. The DNA for the CDR3 is TGTGCCAGCTCTTGGACTAGCGGGAAAGATACGCAGTATTTT. V usage is TRBV2 and J usage is TRBJ2-3; the match to TRBD2 covers 12 bases. The CDR3 has 14 residues. The V and J ends lost 8 bases and 5 bases, in that order; junction bases with no gene match: 5. CDR1 is SNHLY and CDR2 is FYNNEI in the germline V gene.

This chain joins TRBV28 and TRBJ2-7; TRBD2 agrees at 7 bases. From germline, CDR1 is MDHEN and CDR2 SYDVKM. This CDR3 region has 13 residues. Trimming at V came to 8 bases and at J to 3 bases, leaving 7 bases not matched to a gene. The CDR3 DNA reads TGTGCCAGCGCCCGGGGGAGGGTCTACGAGCAGTACTTC. Encoded protein: CASARGRVYEQYF.

The chain links TRBV7-9 to TRBJ2-7, with D uncertain. Trimming left V 4 bases short and J 3 bases short, with 10 bases between. CDR1 and CDR2 from the germline V gene are SEHNR and FQNEAQ (reference sequence). CDR3 length: 13 residues. The CDR3 coding sequence is TGTGCCAGCAGCTCCCGGAGTTACTACGAGCAGTACTTC. This codes for CASSSRSYYEQYF.

J is TRBJ1-1 and V is TRBV15, with D possibly being TRBD1 (6 bases). CDR3 length: 15 amino acids. Germline V gives CDR1 LNHNV, CDR2 YYDKDF (reference sequence). V was shortened by 3 bases and J by 1 base, with 12 bases between the two germline ends. This chain's CDR3 is CATSRMDRANTEAFF. CDR3 in DNA: TGTGCCACCAGCAGGATGGACAGAGCGAACACTGAAGCTTTCTTT.